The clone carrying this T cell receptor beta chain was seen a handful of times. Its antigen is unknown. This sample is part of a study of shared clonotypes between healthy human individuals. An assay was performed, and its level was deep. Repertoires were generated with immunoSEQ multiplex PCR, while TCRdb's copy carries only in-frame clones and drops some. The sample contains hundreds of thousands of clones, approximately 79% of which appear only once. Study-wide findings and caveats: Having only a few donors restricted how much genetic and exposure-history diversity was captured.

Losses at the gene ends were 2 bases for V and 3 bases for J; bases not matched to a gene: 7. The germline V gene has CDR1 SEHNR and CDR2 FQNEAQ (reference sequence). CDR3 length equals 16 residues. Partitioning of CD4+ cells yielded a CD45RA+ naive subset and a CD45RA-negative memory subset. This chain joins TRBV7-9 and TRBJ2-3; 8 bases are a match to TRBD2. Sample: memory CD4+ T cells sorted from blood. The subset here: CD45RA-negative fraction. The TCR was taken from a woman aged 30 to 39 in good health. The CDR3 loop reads CASSLSSTGGTDTQYF. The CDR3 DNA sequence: TGTGCCAGCAGCTTATCTTCTACGGGGGGGACAGATACGCAGTATTTT.